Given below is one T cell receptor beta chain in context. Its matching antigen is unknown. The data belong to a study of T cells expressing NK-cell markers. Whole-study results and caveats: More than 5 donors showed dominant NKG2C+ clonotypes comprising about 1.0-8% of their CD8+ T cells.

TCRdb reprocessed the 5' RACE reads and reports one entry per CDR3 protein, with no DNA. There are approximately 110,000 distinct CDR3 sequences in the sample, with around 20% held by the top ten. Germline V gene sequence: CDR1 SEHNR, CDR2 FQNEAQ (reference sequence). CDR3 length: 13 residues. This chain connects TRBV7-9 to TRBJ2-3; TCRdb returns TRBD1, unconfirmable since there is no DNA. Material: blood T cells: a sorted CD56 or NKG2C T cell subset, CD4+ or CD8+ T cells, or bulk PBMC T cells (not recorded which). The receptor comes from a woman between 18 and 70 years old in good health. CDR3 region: CASSWRGADTQYF. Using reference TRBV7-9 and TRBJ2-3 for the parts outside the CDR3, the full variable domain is DTGVSQNPRHKITKRGQNVTFRCDPISEHNRLYWYRQTLGQGPEFLTYFQNEAQLEKSRLLSDRFSAERPKGSFSTLEIQRTEQGDSAMYLCASSWRGADTQYFGPGTRLTVL.